The T cell receptor beta chain under discussion was sequenced for a study of blood T cell repertoires in COVID-19. Clones were sequenced by immunoSEQ multiplex PCR, and TCRdb holds only the in-frame ones, with some missing. The repertoire includes 450,000 to 500,000 clones, 87% of them detected once, and under 0.75% sits in the top ten. What was sequenced was PBMCs or T cells enriched from blood (not recorded which). The sequence was collected from a woman between 18 and 30 years old who had recovered from COVID-19.

Here the CDR3 DNA reads TGTGCCAGCAGTTTATCGGGGACAGTTTACAATGAGCAGTTCTTC. It yields the protein CASSLSGTVYNEQFF. The rearrangement links TRBV27 to TRBJ2-1; 7 bases fit TRBD1. The CDR3 runs 15 residues. Germline V gives CDR1 MNHEY, CDR2 SMNVEV (reference sequence). Losses at the gene ends were 0 bases for V and 4 bases for J; bases not matched to a gene: 3.